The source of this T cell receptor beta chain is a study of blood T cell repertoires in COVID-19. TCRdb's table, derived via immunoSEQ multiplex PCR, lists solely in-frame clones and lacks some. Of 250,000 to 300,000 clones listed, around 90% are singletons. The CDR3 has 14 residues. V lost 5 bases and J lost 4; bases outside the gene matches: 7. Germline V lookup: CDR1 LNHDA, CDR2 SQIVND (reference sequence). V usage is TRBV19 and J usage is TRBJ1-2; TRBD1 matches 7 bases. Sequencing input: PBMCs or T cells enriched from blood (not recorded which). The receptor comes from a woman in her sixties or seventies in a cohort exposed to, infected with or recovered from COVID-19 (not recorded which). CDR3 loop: CASSSQDRSYGYTF. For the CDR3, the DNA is TGTGCCAGTAGTTCCCAGGACAGGAGCTATGGCTACACCTTC.